The rows below give T cell receptor beta chains drawn from one sample of a study of human T cells and chemical hapten exposure. In TCRdb, the RACE reads were re-called with MiXCR into one record per CDR3 protein. The repertoire holds around 120,000 distinct CDR3 sequences, with 11% as singletons. Sequenced material: whole blood, taken in connection with sensitization to the hapten diphenylcyclopropenone (DPC). The receptors derive from a middle-aged woman with alopecia areata. Some clones in this sample may be carry-over from other donors' samples. Both conserved end residues are part of each CDR3. Each record gives: clone size, V gene, J gene, D gene, CDR3 protein, CDR3 DNA. A D gene is named only where the DNA matches it firmly. Part of the rows lack a size; the others show once, few, many or a class for expanded clones.

abundance: few; v_gene: TRBV6-5; j_gene: TRBJ2-1; d_gene: TRBD2; CDR3aa: CASSYGGLAGGLGEQFF; CDR3nt: TGTGCCAGCAGTTACGGAGGACTAGCGGGAGGGCTAGGTGAGCAGTTCTTC
abundance: many; v_gene: TRBV7-9; j_gene: TRBJ2-7; d_gene: -; CDR3aa: CASTQGFPYEQYF; CDR3nt: TGTGCCAGCACCCAAGGGTTCCCCTACGAGCAGTACTTC
abundance: -; v_gene: TRBV7-9; j_gene: TRBJ1-2; d_gene: TRBD1; CDR3aa: CASSGRTGANYGYTF; CDR3nt: TGTGCCAGCAGCGGCCGGACAGGGGCCAACTATGGCTACACCTTC
abundance: -; v_gene: TRBV5-1; j_gene: TRBJ1-5; d_gene: -; CDR3aa: CASSLGASNQPQHF; CDR3nt: TGCGCCAGCAGCTTAGGGGCTAGCAATCAGCCCCAGCATTTT
abundance: many; v_gene: TRBV28; j_gene: TRBJ2-5; d_gene: -; CDR3aa: CASSPVSGWEKTQYF; CDR3nt: TGTGCCAGCAGCCCCGTTTCGGGTTGGGAGAAGACCCAGTACTTC
abundance: medium-sized; v_gene: TRBV2; j_gene: TRBJ1-2; d_gene: -; CDR3aa: CASSADSSVINYGYTF; CDR3nt: TGTGCCAGCAGTGCCGACAGTTCCGTGATTAACTATGGCTACACCTTC
abundance: many; v_gene: TRBV29-1; j_gene: TRBJ2-2; d_gene: -; CDR3aa: CSATGLNTGELFF; CDR3nt: TGCAGCGCCACGGGACTTAACACCGGGGAGCTGTTTTTT
abundance: -; v_gene: TRBV6-2/TRBV6-3; j_gene: TRBJ2-3; d_gene: TRBD1; CDR3aa: CASNTDRETDTQYF; CDR3nt: TGTGCCAGCAATACCGACAGGGAGACAGATACGCAGTATTTT
abundance: many; v_gene: TRBV19; j_gene: TRBJ2-7; d_gene: -; CDR3aa: CASRRSAGAGSYEQYF; CDR3nt: TGTGCCAGTAGGCGATCGGCCGGGGCGGGCTCCTACGAGCAGTACTTC
abundance: many; v_gene: TRBV7-8; j_gene: TRBJ1-3; d_gene: -; CDR3aa: CASSLSRAESGNTIYF; CDR3nt: TGTGCCAGCAGCTTAAGTAGGGCCGAATCTGGAAACACCATATATTTT
abundance: few; v_gene: TRBV6-2/TRBV6-3; j_gene: TRBJ2-7; d_gene: -; CDR3aa: CASTQVGAADSYEQYF; CDR3nt: TGTGCCAGCACCCAAGTCGGGGCTGCGGACAGCTACGAGCAGTACTTC
abundance: -; v_gene: TRBV11-2; j_gene: TRBJ1-1; d_gene: -; CDR3aa: CASSFSGGLNTEAFF; CDR3nt: TGTGCCAGCAGCTTCAGCGGAGGATTGAACACTGAAGCTTTCTTT
abundance: once; v_gene: TRBV5-4; j_gene: TRBJ2-2; d_gene: -; CDR3aa: CASSLLRGASPGSCFF; CDR3nt: -
abundance: many; v_gene: TRBV6-2/TRBV6-3; j_gene: TRBJ2-7; d_gene: -; CDR3aa: CASSVGPAYEQYF; CDR3nt: TGTGCCAGCAGTGTGGGACCCGCATACGAGCAGTACTTC
abundance: many; v_gene: TRBV3-1; j_gene: TRBJ2-1; d_gene: -; CDR3aa: CASSPRRGVYNEQFF; CDR3nt: TGTGCCAGCAGCCCCCGCAGGGGAGTTTACAATGAGCAGTTCTTC
abundance: few; v_gene: TRBV20-1; j_gene: TRBJ1-1; d_gene: -; CDR3aa: CSARKVGPVDTEAFF; CDR3nt: TGCAGTGCTCGGAAGGTGGGGCCGGTGGACACTGAAGCTTTCTTT
abundance: -; v_gene: TRBV20-1; j_gene: TRBJ2-7; d_gene: -; CDR3aa: CSASGSGRSYEQYF; CDR3nt: TGCAGTGCTAGCGGATCAGGGCGATCCTACGAGCAGTACTTC
abundance: -; v_gene: TRBV5-6; j_gene: TRBJ2-5; d_gene: -; CDR3aa: CASSFTGKETQYF; CDR3nt: TGTGCCAGCAGCTTCACCGGGAAAGAGACCCAGTACTTC
abundance: -; v_gene: TRBV6-2/TRBV6-3; j_gene: TRBJ2-5; d_gene: -; CDR3aa: CASSRGLEETQYF; CDR3nt: TGTGCCAGCAGCCGGGGCCTAGAAGAGACCCAGTACTTC
abundance: many; v_gene: TRBV12-3/TRBV12-4; j_gene: TRBJ1-4; d_gene: TRBD1; CDR3aa: CASSLTGTGRGKLFF; CDR3nt: TGTGCCAGCAGCCTGACCGGGACAGGTAGAGGAAAACTGTTTTTT
abundance: -; v_gene: TRBV11-2; j_gene: TRBJ2-1; d_gene: -; CDR3aa: CASSFRSSYNEQFF; CDR3nt: TGTGCCAGCAGCTTCCGGAGCTCCTACAATGAGCAGTTCTTC
abundance: -; v_gene: TRBV6-2/TRBV6-3; j_gene: TRBJ2-1; d_gene: -; CDR3aa: CASSYSDFSYNEQFF; CDR3nt: TGTGCCAGCAGTTACTCGGACTTTTCCTACAATGAGCAGTTCTTC
abundance: few; v_gene: TRBV5-1; j_gene: TRBJ2-1; d_gene: -; CDR3aa: CASSLDGGSSYNEQFF; CDR3nt: TGCGCCAGCAGCTTGGACGGGGGAAGCTCCTACAATGAGCAGTTCTTC
abundance: many; v_gene: TRBV5-6; j_gene: TRBJ2-3; d_gene: TRBD2; CDR3aa: CASRRSGGGSRTDTQYF; CDR3nt: TGTGCCAGCAGGCGCAGTGGCGGGGGGTCCCGCACAGATACGCAGTATTTT
abundance: many; v_gene: TRBV13; j_gene: TRBJ2-5; d_gene: -; CDR3aa: CASSPRRPGETQYF; CDR3nt: TGTGCCAGCAGCCCGCGACGCCCCGGGGAGACCCAGTACTTC
abundance: few; v_gene: TRBV27; j_gene: TRBJ2-1; d_gene: -; CDR3aa: CASRHRDRALDEQFF; CDR3nt: TGTGCCAGCAGACACCGGGACCGGGCCCTCGATGAGCAGTTCTTC
abundance: few; v_gene: TRBV20-1; j_gene: TRBJ1-3; d_gene: -; CDR3aa: CSAIPGGAPGNTIYF; CDR3nt: TGCAGTGCTATCCCCGGGGGGGCGCCTGGAAACACCATATATTTT
abundance: -; v_gene: TRBV5-5; j_gene: TRBJ2-1; d_gene: TRBD1; CDR3aa: CASRRQGTGEQFF; CDR3nt: TGTGCCAGCAGAAGACAGGGGACAGGTGAGCAGTTCTTC
abundance: many; v_gene: TRBV7-2; j_gene: TRBJ2-7; d_gene: -; CDR3aa: CASSFQRRITGPYEQYF; CDR3nt: TGTGCCAGCAGCTTCCAGCGCAGGATAACAGGCCCCTACGAGCAGTACTTC
abundance: -; v_gene: TRBV29-1; j_gene: TRBJ2-7; d_gene: -; CDR3aa: CSVWSYEQYF; CDR3nt: TGCAGCGTTTGGAGCTACGAGCAGTACTTC
abundance: many; v_gene: TRBV5-1; j_gene: TRBJ2-1; d_gene: -; CDR3aa: CASSSDFEQFF; CDR3nt: TGCGCCAGCAGCTCTGACTTTGAGCAGTTCTTC
abundance: many; v_gene: TRBV20-1; j_gene: TRBJ2-1; d_gene: TRBD2; CDR3aa: CSARDYRGSSYNEQFF; CDR3nt: TGCAGTGCTAGAGATTATCGCGGGAGTTCCTACAATGAGCAGTTCTTC
abundance: many; v_gene: TRBV12-3/TRBV12-4; j_gene: TRBJ1-6; d_gene: -; CDR3aa: CASSPGDSPLHF; CDR3nt: TGTGCCAGCAGTCCAGGGGATTCACCCCTCCACTTT
abundance: -; v_gene: TRBV28; j_gene: TRBJ2-2; d_gene: -; CDR3aa: CASTQSTGRFTGELFF; CDR3nt: TGTGCCAGCACCCAATCTACAGGGAGATTCACCGGGGAGCTGTTTTTT
abundance: -; v_gene: TRBV30; j_gene: TRBJ2-2; d_gene: TRBD1; CDR3aa: CAWRWDRNTGELFF; CDR3nt: TGTGCCTGGAGATGGGACAGAAACACCGGGGAGCTGTTTTTT
abundance: few; v_gene: TRBV12-3/TRBV12-4; j_gene: TRBJ1-6; d_gene: TRBD1; CDR3aa: CASKPQGTRNSPLHF; CDR3nt: TGTGCCAGCAAACCACAGGGGACAAGGAATTCACCCCTCCACTTT
abundance: -; v_gene: TRBV28; j_gene: TRBJ1-6; d_gene: -; CDR3aa: CASSQDLTTPGSSPLHF; CDR3nt: TGTGCCAGCAGCCAAGACTTGACAACACCGGGCAGTTCACCCCTCCACTTT
abundance: -; v_gene: TRBV11-1; j_gene: TRBJ2-6; d_gene: -; CDR3aa: CASSLARGRISGANVLTF; CDR3nt: TGTGCCAGCAGCTTAGCGCGGGGCAGGATCTCTGGGGCCAACGTCCTGACTTTC
abundance: -; v_gene: TRBV29-1; j_gene: TRBJ1-1; d_gene: TRBD1; CDR3aa: CSVRRDRATEAFF; CDR3nt: TGCAGCGTTAGGCGGGACAGGGCCACTGAAGCTTTCTTT
abundance: few; v_gene: TRBV29-1; j_gene: TRBJ2-7; d_gene: -; CDR3aa: CSVEGLESEQYF; CDR3nt: TGCAGCGTTGAAGGACTAGAAAGCGAGCAGTACTTC
abundance: many; v_gene: TRBV3-1; j_gene: TRBJ1-4; d_gene: -; CDR3aa: CASRNRDRNEKLFF; CDR3nt: TGTGCCAGCAGAAACCGGGACCGTAATGAAAAACTGTTTTTT
abundance: -; v_gene: TRBV9; j_gene: TRBJ2-1; d_gene: -; CDR3aa: CASSHPDGGEDNEQFF; CDR3nt: TGTGCCAGCAGCCATCCCGACGGGGGCGAAGACAATGAGCAGTTCTTC
abundance: many; v_gene: TRBV7-9; j_gene: TRBJ2-1; d_gene: TRBD2; CDR3aa: CASSLGRASGGSYNEQFF; CDR3nt: TGTGCCAGCAGCTTAGGACGGGCTAGCGGGGGTTCCTACAATGAGCAGTTCTTC
abundance: -; v_gene: TRBV9; j_gene: TRBJ2-2; d_gene: -; CDR3aa: CASSGGARGVRTGELFF; CDR3nt: TGTGCCAGCAGCGGGGGTGCGCGGGGAGTGCGCACCGGGGAGCTGTTTTTT
abundance: few; v_gene: TRBV12-3/TRBV12-4; j_gene: TRBJ2-3; d_gene: TRBD1; CDR3aa: CASSYRGADTQYF; CDR3nt: TGTGCCAGCAGCTACAGGGGCGCAGATACGCAGTATTTT
abundance: many; v_gene: TRBV14; j_gene: TRBJ1-2; d_gene: -; CDR3aa: CASSQGQNYGYTF; CDR3nt: TGTGCCAGCAGCCAAGGGCAGAACTATGGCTACACCTTC